This T cell receptor beta chain was observed in a study of blood T cell repertoires in COVID-19. Background on the study: COVID-19 samples from acute and convalescent phases originated in the United States, Italy and Spain. Sources were T cells, B-cell-depleted T cells, or PBMCs; the material itself was cDNA or gDNA.

Germline V gene lookup returns CDR1 LNHDA and CDR2 SQIVND (reference sequence). The V and J ends lost 5 bases and 4 bases, in that order; junction bases with no gene match: 5. The CDR3 covers 15 residues. In the study's own analysis: Amplified reference gene primers provided the basis for estimating nucleated cell counts. Assay: immunoSEQ multiplex PCR; the TCRdb copy retains only in-frame clones and omits some. The V and J calls and clone size are taken from that table; D and trimming were inferred from the DNA. The data hold 90,000 to 100,000 clones, with roughly 80% observed a single time. This receptor was obtained from an elderly woman with acute or convalescent COVID-19. Sequenced sample: peripheral blood. The chain recombines TRBV19 with TRBJ2-6, with 7 nucleotides matching TRBD1. The CDR3 region is CASSPTGAGANVLTF. CDR3 DNA sequence: TGTGCCAGTAGTCCTACAGGGGCGGGGGCCAACGTCCTGACTTTC.